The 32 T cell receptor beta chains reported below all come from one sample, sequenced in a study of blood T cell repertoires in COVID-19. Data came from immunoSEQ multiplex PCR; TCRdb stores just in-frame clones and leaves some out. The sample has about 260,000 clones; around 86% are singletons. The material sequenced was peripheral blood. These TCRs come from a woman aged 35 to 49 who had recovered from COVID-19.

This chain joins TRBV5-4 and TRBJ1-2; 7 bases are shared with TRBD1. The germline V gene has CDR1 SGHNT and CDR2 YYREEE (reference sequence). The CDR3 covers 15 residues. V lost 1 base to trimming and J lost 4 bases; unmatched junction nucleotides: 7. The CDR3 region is CASSLLGGEGYGYTF. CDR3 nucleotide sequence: TGTGCCAGCAGCTTGTTAGGGGGCGAAGGCTATGGCTACACCTTC. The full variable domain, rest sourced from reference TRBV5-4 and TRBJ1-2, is ETGVTQSPTHLIKTRGQQVTLRCSSQSGHNTVSWYQQALGQGPQFIFQYYREEENGRGNFPPRFSGLQFPNYSSELNVNALELDDSALYLCASSLLGGEGYGYTFGSGTRLTVV.

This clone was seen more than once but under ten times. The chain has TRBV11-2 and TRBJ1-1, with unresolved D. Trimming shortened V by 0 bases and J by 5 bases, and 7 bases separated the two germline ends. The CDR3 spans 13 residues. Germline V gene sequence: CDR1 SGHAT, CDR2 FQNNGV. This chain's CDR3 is CASSLDWRTEAFF. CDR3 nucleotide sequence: TGTGCCAGCAGCTTAGACTGGAGGACTGAAGCTTTCTTT.

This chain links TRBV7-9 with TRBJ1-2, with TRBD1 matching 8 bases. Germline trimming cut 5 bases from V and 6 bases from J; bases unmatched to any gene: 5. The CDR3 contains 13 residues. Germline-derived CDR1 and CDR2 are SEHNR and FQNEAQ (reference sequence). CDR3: CASSNQQGDGYTF. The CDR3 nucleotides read TGTGCCAGCAGCAATCAACAGGGGGATGGCTACACCTTC.

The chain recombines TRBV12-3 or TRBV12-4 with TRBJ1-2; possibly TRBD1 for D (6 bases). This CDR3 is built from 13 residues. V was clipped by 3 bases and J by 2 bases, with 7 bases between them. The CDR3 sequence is CASSFDRNYGYTF. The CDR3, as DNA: TGTGCCAGCAGTTTCGACAGGAACTATGGCTACACCTTC.

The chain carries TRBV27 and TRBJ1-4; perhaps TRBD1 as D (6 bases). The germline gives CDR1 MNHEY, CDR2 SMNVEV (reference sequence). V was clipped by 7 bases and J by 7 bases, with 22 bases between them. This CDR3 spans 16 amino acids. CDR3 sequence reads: CASTPTSTGPIEKLFF. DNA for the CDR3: TGTGCCAGCACCCCAACCTCGACAGGACCCATTGAAAAACTGTTTTTT.

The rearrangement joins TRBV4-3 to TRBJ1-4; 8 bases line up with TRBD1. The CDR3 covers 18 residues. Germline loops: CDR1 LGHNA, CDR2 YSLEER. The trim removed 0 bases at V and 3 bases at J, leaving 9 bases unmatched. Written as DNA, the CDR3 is TGCGCCAGCAGCCAAGAGTGGACAGGGCCAGAAGCTAATGAAAAACTGTTTTTT. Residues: CASSQEWTGPEANEKLFF.

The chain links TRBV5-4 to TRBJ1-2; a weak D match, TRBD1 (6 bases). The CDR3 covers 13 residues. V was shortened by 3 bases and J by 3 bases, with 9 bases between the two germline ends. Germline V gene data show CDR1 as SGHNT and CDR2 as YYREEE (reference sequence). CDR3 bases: TGTGCCAGCAGCTCCCGACAGGACTATGGCTACACCTTC. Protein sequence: CASSSRQDYGYTF. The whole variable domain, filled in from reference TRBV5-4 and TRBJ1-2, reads ETGVTQSPTHLIKTRGQQVTLRCSSQSGHNTVSWYQQALGQGPQFIFQYYREEENGRGNFPPRFSGLQFPNYSSELNVNALELDDSALYLCASSSRQDYGYTFGSGTRLTVV.

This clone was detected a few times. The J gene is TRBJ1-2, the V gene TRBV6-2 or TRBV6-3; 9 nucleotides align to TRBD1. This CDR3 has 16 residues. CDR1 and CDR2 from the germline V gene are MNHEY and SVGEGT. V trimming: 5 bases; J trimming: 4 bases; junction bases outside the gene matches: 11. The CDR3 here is CASSHWTGDFRYGYTF. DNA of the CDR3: TGTGCCAGCAGTCATTGGACAGGGGATTTTCGCTATGGCTACACCTTC.

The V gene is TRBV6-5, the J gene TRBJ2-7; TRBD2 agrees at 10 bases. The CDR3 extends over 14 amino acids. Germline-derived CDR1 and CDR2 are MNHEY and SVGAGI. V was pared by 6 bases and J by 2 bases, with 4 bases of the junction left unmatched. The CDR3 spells CASRMSGGAYEQYF. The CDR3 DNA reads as TGTGCCAGCAGAATGAGCGGGGGGGCCTACGAGCAGTACTTC.

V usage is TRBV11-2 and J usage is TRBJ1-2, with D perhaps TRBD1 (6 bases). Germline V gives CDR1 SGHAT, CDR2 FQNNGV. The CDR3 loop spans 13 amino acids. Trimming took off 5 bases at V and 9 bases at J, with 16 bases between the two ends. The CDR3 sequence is CASSRKPDSRYTF. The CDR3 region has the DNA TGTGCCAGCAGCCGAAAACCGGACAGTCGCTACACCTTC.

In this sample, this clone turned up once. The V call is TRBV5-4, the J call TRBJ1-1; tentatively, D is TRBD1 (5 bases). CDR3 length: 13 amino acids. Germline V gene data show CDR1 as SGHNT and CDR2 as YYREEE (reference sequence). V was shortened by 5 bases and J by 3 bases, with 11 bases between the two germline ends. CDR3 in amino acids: CASRGKGDTEAFF. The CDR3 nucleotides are TGTGCCAGCAGGGGTAAAGGGGACACTGAAGCTTTCTTT.

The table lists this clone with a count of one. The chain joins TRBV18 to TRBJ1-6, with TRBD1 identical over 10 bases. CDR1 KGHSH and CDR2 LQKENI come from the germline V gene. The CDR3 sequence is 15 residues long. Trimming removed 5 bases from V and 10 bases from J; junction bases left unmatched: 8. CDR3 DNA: TGTGCCAGCTCAGTAGAGGGGACAGGGGAATCACCCCTCCACTTT. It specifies CASSVEGTGESPLHF.

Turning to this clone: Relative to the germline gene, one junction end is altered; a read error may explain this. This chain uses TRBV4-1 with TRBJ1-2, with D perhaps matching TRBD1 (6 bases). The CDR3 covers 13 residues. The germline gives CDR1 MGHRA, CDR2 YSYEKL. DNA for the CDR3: TGCGCCAGCAGCCAAGATCCCGACAGGTCTAACTCCTTC. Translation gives CASSQDPDRSNSF.

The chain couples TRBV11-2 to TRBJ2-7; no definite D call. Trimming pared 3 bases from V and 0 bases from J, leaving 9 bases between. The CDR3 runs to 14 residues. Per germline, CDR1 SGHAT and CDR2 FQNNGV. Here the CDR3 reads CASSFETGSYEQYF. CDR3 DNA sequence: TGTGCCAGCAGCTTCGAAACGGGCTCCTACGAGCAGTACTTC.

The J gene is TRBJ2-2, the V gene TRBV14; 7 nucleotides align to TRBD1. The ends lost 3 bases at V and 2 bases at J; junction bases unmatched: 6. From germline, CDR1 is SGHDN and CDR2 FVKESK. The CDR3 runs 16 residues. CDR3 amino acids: CASSQTGTANTGELFF. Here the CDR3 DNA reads TGTGCCAGCAGCCAGACCGGGACAGCTAACACCGGGGAGCTGTTTTTT.

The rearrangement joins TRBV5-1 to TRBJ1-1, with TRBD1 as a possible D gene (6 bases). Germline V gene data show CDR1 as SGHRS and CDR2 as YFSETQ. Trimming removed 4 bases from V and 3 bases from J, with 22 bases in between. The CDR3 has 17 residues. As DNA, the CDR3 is TGCGCCAGCAGCCGTCGGACAATGACAGGAAGGGACACTGAAGCTTTCTTT. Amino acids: CASSRRTMTGRDTEAFF.

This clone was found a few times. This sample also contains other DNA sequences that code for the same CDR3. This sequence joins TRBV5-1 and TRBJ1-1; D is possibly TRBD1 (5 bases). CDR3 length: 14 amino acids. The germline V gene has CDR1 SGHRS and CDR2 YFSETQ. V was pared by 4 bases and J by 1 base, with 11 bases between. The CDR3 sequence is CASSMQGGNTEAFF. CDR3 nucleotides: TGCGCCAGCAGCATGCAGGGCGGGAACACTGAAGCTTTCTTT.

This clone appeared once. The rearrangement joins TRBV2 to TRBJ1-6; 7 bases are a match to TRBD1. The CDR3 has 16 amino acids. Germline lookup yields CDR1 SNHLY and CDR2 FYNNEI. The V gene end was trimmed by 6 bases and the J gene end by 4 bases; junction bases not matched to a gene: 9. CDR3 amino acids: CASRAGGFGYNSPLHF. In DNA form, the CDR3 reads TGTGCCAGCAGGGCAGGGGGTTTCGGATATAATTCACCCCTCCACTTT.

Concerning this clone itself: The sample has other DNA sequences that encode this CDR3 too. This CDR3 reads CASNSAGTGDHEQYF. The CDR3 nucleotides are TGTGCCAGCAACTCAGCCGGGACGGGAGACCACGAGCAGTACTTC. This chain links TRBV6-6 with TRBJ2-7, with D perhaps matching TRBD2 (6 bases). Germline V lookup: CDR1 MNHNY, CDR2 SVGAGI (reference sequence). CDR3 length: 15 amino acids. V lost 7 bases and J lost 5, with 21 bases in between.

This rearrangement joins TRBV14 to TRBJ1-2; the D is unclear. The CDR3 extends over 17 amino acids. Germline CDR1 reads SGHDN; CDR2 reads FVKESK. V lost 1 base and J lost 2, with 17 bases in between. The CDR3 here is CASSQVWQSAVNYGYTF. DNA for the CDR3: TGTGCCAGCAGCCAAGTATGGCAGTCCGCCGTGAACTATGGCTACACCTTC.

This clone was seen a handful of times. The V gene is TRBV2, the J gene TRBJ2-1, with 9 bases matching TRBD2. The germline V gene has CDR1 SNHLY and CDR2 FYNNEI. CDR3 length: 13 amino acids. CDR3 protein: CAERAGGYNEQFF. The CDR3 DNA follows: TGTGCGGAAAGGGCGGGGGGGTACAATGAGCAGTTCTTC.

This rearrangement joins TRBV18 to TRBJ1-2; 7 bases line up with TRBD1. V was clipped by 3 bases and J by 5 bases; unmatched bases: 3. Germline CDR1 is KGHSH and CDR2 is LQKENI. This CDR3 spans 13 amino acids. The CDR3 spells CASSPGQIYGYTF. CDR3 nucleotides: TGTGCCAGCTCACCGGGACAGATTTATGGCTACACCTTC.

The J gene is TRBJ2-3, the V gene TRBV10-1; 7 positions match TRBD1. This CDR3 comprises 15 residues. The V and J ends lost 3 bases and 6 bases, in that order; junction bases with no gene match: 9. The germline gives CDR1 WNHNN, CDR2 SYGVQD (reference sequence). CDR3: CASSEGGWTGDTQYF. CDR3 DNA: TGCGCCAGCAGTGAAGGGGGCTGGACGGGGGATACGCAGTATTTT.

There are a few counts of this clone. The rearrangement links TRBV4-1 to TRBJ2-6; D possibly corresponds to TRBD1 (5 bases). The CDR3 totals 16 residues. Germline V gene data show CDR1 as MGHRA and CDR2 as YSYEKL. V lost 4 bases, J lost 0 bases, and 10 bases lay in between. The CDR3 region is CASSLVRGSGANVLTF. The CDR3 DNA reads TGCGCCAGCAGCCTGGTAAGGGGCTCTGGGGCCAACGTCCTGACTTTC.

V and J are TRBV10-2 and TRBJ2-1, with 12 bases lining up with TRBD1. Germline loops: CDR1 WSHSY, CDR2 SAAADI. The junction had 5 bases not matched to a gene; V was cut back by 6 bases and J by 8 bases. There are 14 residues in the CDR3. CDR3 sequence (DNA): TGCGCCAGCAGGGACCGGGACAGGGGGCATGAGCAGTTCTTC. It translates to CASRDRDRGHEQFF.

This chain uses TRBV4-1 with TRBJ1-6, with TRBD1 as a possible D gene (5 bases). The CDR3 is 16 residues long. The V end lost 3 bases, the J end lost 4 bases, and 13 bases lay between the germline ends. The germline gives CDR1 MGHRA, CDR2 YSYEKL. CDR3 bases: TGCGCCAGCAGCCACGAGCCGGGACTGTATAATTCACCCCTCCACTTT. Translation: CASSHEPGLYNSPLHF.

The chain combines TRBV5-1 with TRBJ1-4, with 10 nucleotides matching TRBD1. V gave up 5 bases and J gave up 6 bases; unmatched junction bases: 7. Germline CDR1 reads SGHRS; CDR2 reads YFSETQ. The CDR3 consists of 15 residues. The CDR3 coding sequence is TGCGCCAGCAGTCGGACGACAGGGGGCGATGAAAAACTGTTTTTT. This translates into CASSRTTGGDEKLFF.

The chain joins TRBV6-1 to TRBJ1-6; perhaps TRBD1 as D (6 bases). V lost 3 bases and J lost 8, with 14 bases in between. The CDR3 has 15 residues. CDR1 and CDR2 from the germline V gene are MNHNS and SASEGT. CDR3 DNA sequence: TGTGCCAGCAGTGAGTTAACAGGGTTGGATTCACCCCTCCACTTT. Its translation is CASSELTGLDSPLHF.

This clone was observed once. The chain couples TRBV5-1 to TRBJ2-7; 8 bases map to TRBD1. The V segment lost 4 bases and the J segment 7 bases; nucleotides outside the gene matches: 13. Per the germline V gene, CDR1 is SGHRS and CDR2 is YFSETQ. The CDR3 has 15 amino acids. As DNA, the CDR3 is TGCGCCAGCAGCCCAATGCCAGGGGGCGGAGGGGAGCAGTACTTC. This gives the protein CASSPMPGGGGEQYF.

As DNA, the CDR3 is TGTGCCAGCAGCCCTCGAGGGCCATCCTACGAGCAGTACTTC. Its translation: CASSPRGPSYEQYF. The genes are TRBV7-2 and TRBJ2-7; possible D gene TRBD2, 5 bases. Per the germline V gene, CDR1 is SGHTA and CDR2 is FQGNSA. V lost 5 bases and J 1 base, leaving 12 bases between the germline ends. The CDR3 is made up of 14 amino acids.

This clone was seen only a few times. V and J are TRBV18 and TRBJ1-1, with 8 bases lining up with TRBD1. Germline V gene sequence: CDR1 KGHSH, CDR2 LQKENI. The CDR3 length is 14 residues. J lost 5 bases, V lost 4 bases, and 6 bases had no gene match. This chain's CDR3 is CASSRQGATTEAFF. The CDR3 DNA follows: TGTGCCAGCTCACGCCAGGGGGCGACGACTGAAGCTTTCTTT. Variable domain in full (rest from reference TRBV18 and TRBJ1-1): NAGVMQNPRHLVRRRGQEARLRCSPMKGHSHVYWYRQLPEEGLKFMVYLQKENIIDESGMPKERFSAEFPKEGPSILRIQQVVRGDSAAYFCASSRQGATTEAFFGQGTRLTVV.

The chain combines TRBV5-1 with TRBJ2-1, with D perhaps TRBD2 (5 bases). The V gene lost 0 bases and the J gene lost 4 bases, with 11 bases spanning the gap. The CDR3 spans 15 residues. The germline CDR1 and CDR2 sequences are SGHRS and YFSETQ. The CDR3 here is CASSLDTAGYNEQFF. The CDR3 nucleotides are TGCGCCAGCAGCTTGGATACGGCGGGTTACAATGAGCAGTTCTTC.